These 22 T cell receptor beta chains were all obtained from the same sample, sequenced in a study of blood T cell repertoires in COVID-19 (dated by TCRdb to 2018 to 2020). Library prep was done by the immunoSEQ multiplex PCR assay. TCRdb stores this immuneACCESS table with in-frame sequences only. Part of the clones is absent; in the studies checked, under half of the shortfall reflects unresolved V genes, and no reason is known for the rest. The sample includes roughly 280,000 clones, with around 84% observed a single time. Clones ranked in the top ten supply 4.2% of the sample. The specimen sequenced was peripheral blood. These receptors came from a man aged 60 to 75 with acute or convalescent COVID-19.

This chain joins TRBV7-8 and TRBJ1-5; maybe TRBD1 (5 bases). Germline V gene sequence: CDR1 SGHVS, CDR2 FQNEAQ. V shed 3 bases and J shed 7 bases, with 25 bases lying between them. This CDR3 is 18 amino acids long. In nucleotides, the CDR3 is TGTGCCAGCAGCTTGGGTCGAGCAGGGCCTCCATCTGGACAGCCCCAGCATTTT. Translation gives CASSLGRAGPPSGQPQHF. Looking up the rest from reference TRBV7-8 and TRBJ1-5 gives the full variable domain: GAGVSQSPRYKVAKRGQDVALRCDPISGHVSLFWYQQALGQGPEFLTYFQNEAQLDKSGLPSDRFFAERPEGSVSTLKIQRTQQEDSAVYLCASSLGRAGPPSGQPQHFGDGTRLSIL.

The rearrangement links TRBV6-4 to TRBJ2-2; D is perhaps TRBD1 (5 bases). Germline loops: CDR1 MRHNA, CDR2 SNTAGT. The CDR3 spans 14 residues. The ends were cut back, 4 bases at V and 0 bases at J, with 6 bases in the middle. The CDR3 DNA sequence: TGTGCCAGCAGTGGGACAACGAACACCGGGGAGCTGTTTTTT. Residues: CASSGTTNTGELFF.

In its sample, this clone was seen a few times. The chain has TRBV6-5 and TRBJ1-6; 7 positions match TRBD1. V lost 5 bases and J lost 8; bases outside the gene matches: 6. There are 14 residues in the CDR3. Germline values: CDR1 MNHEY, CDR2 SVGAGI. CDR3 loop: CASSLTGTDSPLHF. In DNA, the CDR3 is TGTGCCAGCAGTCTGACAGGGACCGATTCACCCCTCCACTTT.

This chain joins TRBV5-6 and TRBJ1-5; 9 positions match TRBD1. The CDR3 extends over 15 amino acids. V shed 1 base, J shed 7 bases, and the junction held 6 bases outside the gene matches. CDR1 SGHDT and CDR2 YYEEEE come from the germline V gene. The CDR3 region is CASSLRGQGRQPQHF. The CDR3 bases are TGTGCCAGCAGCTTGAGGGGACAGGGACGGCAGCCCCAGCATTTT.

This chain links TRBV5-1 with TRBJ2-7, with 7 bases that match TRBD2. The CDR3 covers 15 residues. From germline, CDR1 is SGHRS and CDR2 YFSETQ. V gave up 0 bases and J gave up 5 bases; unmatched junction bases: 8. The CDR3 nucleotides are TGCGCCAGCAGCTTGGGGTCGGGGGGACGAGACGAGCAGTACTTC. Protein sequence: CASSLGSGGRDEQYF.

The chain links TRBV30 to TRBJ1-5; D is ambiguous. The V end lost 0 bases, the J end lost 6 bases, and 9 bases lay between the germline ends. The CDR3 sequence is 13 residues long. Germline CDR1 is GTSNPN and CDR2 is SVGIG (reference sequence). This CDR3 is CAWSVHGGQPQHF. The CDR3 DNA is TGTGCCTGGAGTGTACACGGAGGTCAGCCCCAGCATTTT.

This rearrangement joins TRBV28 to TRBJ1-4; D not certain. V dropped 4 bases and J dropped 5 bases, with 8 bases sitting between them. The CDR3 covers 13 residues. CDR1 is MDHEN and CDR2 is SYDVKM in the germline V gene. The CDR3: CASSSGINEKLFF. The CDR3 DNA sequence: TGTGCCAGCAGTTCCGGGATCAATGAAAAACTGTTTTTT.

The genes are TRBV9 and TRBJ1-1; TRBD1 matches 9 bases. V lost 3 bases and J lost 9; bases outside the gene matches: 6. The CDR3 totals 13 residues. Germline-derived CDR1 and CDR2 are SGDLS and YYNGEE. The CDR3 bases are TGTGCCAGCAGCGGATGGACAGGGGATCAAGCTTTCTTT. Its translation: CASSGWTGDQAFF.

A single count supports this clone. The V and J genes are TRBV15 and TRBJ2-3; TRBD2 might be the D (6 bases). The CDR3 covers 13 residues. The V end was cut by 8 bases, the J end by 3 bases, with 12 bases between. Germline V gene lookup returns CDR1 LNHNV and CDR2 YYDKDF (reference sequence). CDR3 bases: TGTGCCACCCGGGGCGGGGTGACAGATACGCAGTATTTT. Translation gives CATRGGVTDTQYF.

This clone was picked up a small number of times. This chain joins TRBV6-6 and TRBJ1-5, with 9 bases that match TRBD1. This CDR3 comprises 14 residues. Germline CDR1 is MNHNY and CDR2 is SVGAGI (reference sequence). V shed 7 bases, J shed 7 bases, and the junction held 8 bases outside the gene matches. The CDR3 region has the DNA TGTGCCAGCACAGGACAGGGGAGTTACCAGCCCCAGCATTTT. It yields the protein CASTGQGSYQPQHF.

The chain combines TRBV11-2 with TRBJ2-7; the match to TRBD2 covers 11 bases. Unmatched junction bases numbered 7, after V lost 4 bases and J lost 5 bases. The V gene's germline CDR1 is SGHAT and CDR2 FQNNGV. The CDR3 has 15 residues. The CDR3 sequence is CASSSERLAGNEQYF. DNA for the CDR3: TGTGCCAGCAGCTCGGAACGACTAGCGGGAAACGAGCAGTACTTC.

Comments on this clone: Within the sample, other DNA sequences also encode this same CDR3. The chain combines TRBV6-5 with TRBJ2-7; 8 bases match TRBD1. This CDR3 comprises 15 residues. V shed 0 bases and J 2 bases; nucleotides not matched to a gene: 3. Germline values: CDR1 MNHEY, CDR2 SVGAGI. Here the CDR3 reads CASSYSRTGTYEQYF. The CDR3 nucleotides are TGTGCCAGCAGTTACTCTCGGACAGGGACCTACGAGCAGTACTTC.

V and J are TRBV28 and TRBJ2-1, with 9 nucleotides matching TRBD1. The CDR3 sequence is 13 residues long. The junction had 11 bases not matched to a gene; V was cut back by 6 bases and J by 14 bases. Germline values: CDR1 MDHEN, CDR2 SYDVKM. The CDR3 region is CASSPIGQGRKFF. The CDR3 DNA reads as TGTGCCAGCAGCCCCATCGGACAGGGGAGAAAGTTCTTC.

The gene calls are TRBV9 and TRBJ1-2; 7 bases align to TRBD1. Trimming cost V 1 base and J 3 bases; bases outside gene matches: 9. Germline V gene sequence: CDR1 SGDLS, CDR2 YYNGEE. The CDR3 totals 16 residues. The CDR3 DNA reads as TGTGCCAGCAGCGTACTCAGGACAGGCACCCACTATGGCTACACCTTC. It encodes CASSVLRTGTHYGYTF. Complete variable domain (other parts from reference TRBV9 and TRBJ1-2): DSGVTQTPKHLITATGQRVTLRCSPRSGDLSVYWYQQSLDQGLQFLIQYYNGEERAKGNILERFSAQQFPDLHSELNLSSLELGDSALYFCASSVLRTGTHYGYTFGSGTRLTVV.

This chain joins TRBV10-1 and TRBJ1-2; D unclear. Trimming stripped 5 bases from V and 0 bases from J, with 22 bases between. The CDR3 contains 18 residues. Germline CDR1 is WNHNN and CDR2 is SYGVQD (reference sequence). The CDR3 bases are TGCGCCAGCAGTCTCACCAACCTCACAGCCGAAGCTAACTATGGCTACACCTTC. This sequence encodes CASSLTNLTAEANYGYTF.

J is TRBJ2-1 and V is TRBV6-2 or TRBV6-3, with D possibly TRBD2 on 5 matching bases. The CDR3 extends over 15 amino acids. The V end was cut by 0 bases, the J end by 8 bases, with 14 bases between. Germline CDR1 MNHEY, CDR2 SVGEGT. Here the CDR3 reads CASSYSEDPSYEQFF. The CDR3 DNA is TGTGCCAGCAGTTACTCGGAGGATCCCTCCTATGAGCAGTTCTTC.

The rearrangement joins TRBV5-1 to TRBJ1-2; 9 bases fit TRBD1. CDR3 length: 14 residues. Germline trimming cut 0 bases from V and 8 bases from J; bases unmatched to any gene: 5. Germline assignment: CDR1 SGHRS and CDR2 YFSETQ. CDR3 region: CASSLDTGGTGYTF. The CDR3 coding sequence is TGCGCCAGCAGCTTGGATACAGGGGGCACAGGCTACACCTTC.

A few counts support this clone. This chain joins TRBV13 and TRBJ1-1; possible D gene TRBD1, 5 bases. Germline CDR1 reads PRHDT; CDR2 reads FYEKMQ (reference sequence). The V gene lost 1 base and the J gene lost 1 base, with 16 bases spanning the gap. CDR3 length: 17 amino acids. CDR3 loop: CASSLEGWGITNTEAFF. CDR3 in DNA: TGTGCCAGCAGCTTAGAGGGGTGGGGCATCACGAACACTGAAGCTTTCTTT.

This clone has a count of ten or more. J is TRBJ2-2 and V is TRBV9, with D perhaps matching TRBD1 (6 bases). The CDR3 consists of 16 residues. V was trimmed by 3 bases and J by 6 bases, leaving 18 bases between them. Germline loops: CDR1 SGDLS, CDR2 YYNGEE. DNA for the CDR3: TGTGCCAGCAGCGCCCTACCGACAGGTCCCGCCGGGGAGCTGTTTTTT. Protein: CASSALPTGPAGELFF. Looking up the rest from reference TRBV9 and TRBJ2-2 gives the full variable domain: DSGVTQTPKHLITATGQRVTLRCSPRSGDLSVYWYQQSLDQGLQFLIQYYNGEERAKGNILERFSAQQFPDLHSELNLSSLELGDSALYFCASSALPTGPAGELFFGEGSRLTVL.

The chain links TRBV19 to TRBJ2-1; tentatively, D is TRBD1 (6 bases). Trimming stripped 7 bases from V and 5 bases from J, with 6 bases between. Germline V gives CDR1 LNHDA, CDR2 SQIVND (reference sequence). The CDR3 runs 11 residues. The CDR3 protein is CASTGDNEQFF. DNA for the CDR3: TGTGCCAGTACAGGGGACAATGAGCAGTTCTTC.

The chain carries TRBV5-4 and TRBJ2-7, with TRBD1 as a possible D gene (6 bases). The CDR3 sequence is 14 residues long. Germline V gene data show CDR1 as SGHNT and CDR2 as YYREEE (reference sequence). The germline V and J ends were trimmed by 4 bases and 3 bases, with 14 bases remaining between them. CDR3 in amino acids: CASSQTGNHYEQYF. For the CDR3, the DNA is TGTGCCAGCAGCCAAACAGGGAACCACTACGAGCAGTACTTC.

The chain recombines TRBV2 with TRBJ2-2, with 9 positions matching TRBD1. J was trimmed by 4 bases and V by 8 bases; bases with no gene match: 5. Germline assignment: CDR1 SNHLY and CDR2 FYNNEI. The CDR3 is made up of 14 amino acids. In nucleotides, the CDR3 is TGTGCCAGCCGGGACAGGGAGGGCACCGGGGAGCTGTTTTTT. Translation: CASRDREGTGELFF.